This T cell receptor (beta chain) was identified in a study of T cell repertoires in cytomegalovirus infection. Whole-study context: Epitope selection comprised recently identified HLA-C-restricted CMV epitopes and well-studied HLA-B-restricted CMV epitopes. Carrying CMV and the relevant HLA type showed in public TCR beta signatures. Study results and limitations: The cumulative frequency of public TCR beta families identified carriers of CMV plus the relevant HLA. Clonotypes of TCR beta that were HLA-C-restricted and CMV-specific dominated the ex vivo response.

V shed 5 bases and J shed 10 bases, with 9 bases lying between them. CDR3 size: 11 residues. The V gene's germline CDR1 is MNHEY and CDR2 SVGEGT. Notes on this clonotype: What it binds is unknown.

MiXCR was run by TCRdb on the reads, yielding one entry per CDR3 protein. The table lists about 700,000 distinct CDR3 sequences, around 31% of them singletons, with about 18% in the top ten. This TCR came from a human donor in good health (CMV status not recorded). Some clones in this sample may be carry-over from other donors' samples. This chain connects TRBV6-2 or TRBV6-3 to TRBJ2-1; D is unclear. Sequencing used cultured PBMCs, obtained from culture after CMV antigen stimulation. The CDR3 region is CASSTRWEQFF. DNA for the CDR3: TGTGCCAGCAGTACGCGGTGGGAGCAGTTCTTC.